This T cell receptor beta chain was identified during a study of blood T cell repertoires in COVID-19. Study overall: The United States, Italy and Spain were the sources of the acute and convalescent COVID-19 samples. The analysed material was cDNA or gDNA that came from T cells, B-cell-depleted T cells, or PBMCs.

Original handling: Estimated nucleated cell counts came from reference gene primer amplification. Sequencing used immunoSEQ multiplex PCR; TCRdb keeps in-frame clones, though not all of them. V and J calls and clone size are as listed in that table; D and trimming were resolved from the DNA. Of about 200,000 clones in the sample, more than 70% are singletons; the top ten hold 8.2%. This clonotype was obtained from a woman in her 50s with acute or convalescent COVID-19. Sequencing was carried out using peripheral blood.

The CDR3 here is CASSISGIGSGNEQFF. The CDR3 coding sequence is TGTGCCAGTAGTATTAGCGGGATAGGCTCGGGCAATGAGCAGTTCTTC. V usage is TRBV19 and J usage is TRBJ2-1, with TRBD2 matching over 8 bases. Germline CDR1 reads LNHDA; CDR2 reads SQIVND (reference sequence). CDR3 length: 16 amino acids. After removal of 3 bases from V and 6 bases from J, the junction contained 10 bases not matched to a gene.